The subject of this entry is one TCR beta chain. CDR1 and CDR2 (germline): SNHLY, FYNNEI. Trimming shortened V by 4 bases and J by 2 bases, and 14 bases separated the two germline ends. The CDR3 is made up of 15 amino acids. This entry belongs to a study of blood T cell repertoires in COVID-19. For the study at large: Some COVID-19 samples were acute and others convalescent; all came from the United States, Italy and Spain. T cells, B-cell-depleted T cells, or PBMCs supplied cDNA or gDNA.

Under the authors' procedure: Reference gene primer amplification in the assay estimated nucleated cell counts. TCRdb's copy holds only in-frame clones and misses some; the assay was immunoSEQ multiplex PCR. V and J calls and clone size are copied from that table; D and trimming were computed from the DNA. Here the sample spans 200,000 to 250,000 clones, roughly 80% being singletons. Input material: peripheral blood. The clonotype was recovered from a woman in her sixties or seventies with acute or convalescent COVID-19. V gene TRBV2 combines with J gene TRBJ2-5; possibly TRBD1 for D (6 bases). The CDR3 protein is CASSGGRGFQETQYF. For the CDR3, the DNA is TGTGCCAGCAGTGGGGGCAGGGGATTTCAAGAGACCCAGTACTTC.